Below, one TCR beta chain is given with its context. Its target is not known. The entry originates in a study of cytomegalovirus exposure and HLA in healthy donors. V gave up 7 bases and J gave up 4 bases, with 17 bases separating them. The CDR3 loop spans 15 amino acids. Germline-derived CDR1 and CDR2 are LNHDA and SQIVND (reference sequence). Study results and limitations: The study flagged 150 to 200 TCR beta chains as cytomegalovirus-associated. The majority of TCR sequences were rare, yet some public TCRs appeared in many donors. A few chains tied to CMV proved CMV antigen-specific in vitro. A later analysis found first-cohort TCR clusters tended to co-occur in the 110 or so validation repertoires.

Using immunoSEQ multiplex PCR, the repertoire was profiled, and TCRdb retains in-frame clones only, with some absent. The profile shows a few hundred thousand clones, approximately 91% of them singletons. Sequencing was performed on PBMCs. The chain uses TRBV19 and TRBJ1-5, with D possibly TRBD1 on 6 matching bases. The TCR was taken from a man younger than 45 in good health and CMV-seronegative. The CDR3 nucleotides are TGTGCCAGTACCACTCAGGGGACAACTAATCAGCCCCAGCATTTT. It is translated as CASTTQGTTNQPQHF.